This T cell receptor beta chain was sequenced in a study of T-cell memory formation after mild COVID-19 (dated by TCRdb to 2020 to 2023). Concerning the study at large: Most TCR sequence clusters were specific to one of the two donors. In a couple of donors, T-cell clones that expanded and contracted after mild COVID-19 were followed by sequencing TCRalpha and TCRbeta repertoires longitudinally. The cohort comprised two young, previously healthy adult volunteers, one female and one male. The investigation overall reported the following: Whether the second-wave clones peaking on day 37 were SARS-CoV-2 specific was not confirmed. Some responding clones were found in pre-infection memory, which suggests that pre-existing cross-reactive memory T cells took part in the SARS-CoV-2 response. Clones contracting from day 15 to 85 had balanced CD4/CD8 phenotypes, while a second wave expanding from day 15 to 37 was biased towards CD4+. The study included only two mild cases, and larger cohorts that include severe cases with pre-infection samples were judged to be necessary. Contracting CD4+ clones appeared mostly in the CM and EM memory subsets, whereas CD8+ clones were enriched in EMRA.

The instrument given in TCRdb is Illumina NovaSeq 6000. Using 5'RACE with constant-segment primers, TCRalpha and TCRbeta cDNA libraries were constructed, with sample barcodes and unique molecular identifiers added in the process. Trizol reagent was used to extract RNA from every sample. The libraries were amplified in two PCR steps, and the second step added a second sample barcode and Illumina TruSeq adapters. Libraries were sequenced on an Illumina NovaSeq with 2 x 150 bp paired-end reads. The authors' analysis ran thus. The reads were demultiplexed and collapsed into UMI-guided consensus sequences using migec v1.2.7. Using mixcr v2.1.11, the UMI consensuses were aligned to TRA and TRB V and J templates and assembled into clonotypes. A clonotype was counted as expanded or contracted only if both edgeR and NoisET called the change significant, with noise models trained on biological replicates. For edgeR calls, the cutoffs were a false discovery rate-adjusted p below 0.01 and a log2 fold-change threshold of 1. As an exploratory analysis of dynamics, PCA with hierarchical clustering was applied to max-normalized trajectories of the 1000 most abundant clonotypes. The CD4 or CD8 phenotype of responding clones was assigned using the separately sequenced CD4+ and CD8+ repertoires. TCRdb passed the public sequencing reads through fastp at Q25 and MiXCR, retaining productive beta sequences. A single entry per CDR3 protein holds the most common genes and DNA from its merged rows. TCRdb, rather than the study authors, made the V and J calls. The sample table holds around 420,000 distinct CDR3 sequences, of which less than 25% were seen once. Of the sample, 8.8% is held by the ten largest clones.

Worth noting for this clonotype: Its target antigen remains unknown. The input lacks base qualities; no much larger clone sits a single base away.

Cut back by 0 bases and 6 bases, the V and J ends lie 9 bases apart. CDR1 and CDR2 are drawn from the germline V gene (reference sequence): LNHNV, YYDKDF. Taken from cysteine to phenylalanine, the CDR3 has 14 residues. Only CDR3 DNA remains: 42 bases, in frame from the first base. PBMCs were isolated by Ficoll-Paque density gradient centrifugation. Sequencing was carried out using PBMCs or a T cell subset sorted from them (not recorded which). The chain was built from TRBV15 and TRBJ1-5; there is no confident call for the D gene. This clonotype was obtained from an adult woman who had mild COVID-19 (a few samples of this study predate the infection). The sample titles of this study are shuffled in the database, so cell type and time point are left out; the donor was told from shared clones. The nucleotide sequence reads TGTGCCACCAGCAGAGATGCGGGGTTTCAGCCCCAGCATTTT. This yields the protein CATSRDAGFQPQHF.